This is a list of T cell receptor beta chains from one sample in a study of blood T cell repertoires in COVID-19. Assay used: immunoSEQ multiplex PCR; TCRdb lists only in-frame clones, some missing. Altogether under 130,000 clones are present, 69% being singletons, with the ten largest covering about 5.9%. The sequenced material came from peripheral blood. These receptors were obtained from an elderly man with acute or convalescent COVID-19. Each CDR3 is given with its conserved first and last residue. Fields, in order: D gene, clone size, J gene, V gene, CDR3 DNA, CDR3 protein. D genes are given only for firm matches. Part of the rows lack a size; the others show once, few, many or a class for expanded clones.

D: TRBD1
size: NA
J: TRBJ2-2
V: TRBV30
DNA: TGTGCCTGGAGTGCCCCGACAGGGGAATTGGACACCGGGGAGCTGTTTTTT
CDR3: CAWSAPTGELDTGELFF

D: TRBD2
size: NA
J: TRBJ2-2
V: TRBV7-2
DNA: TGTGCCAGCAGCTTAGGTTCTAGCGGGAGGCCTCTCACCGGGGAGCTGTTTTTT
CDR3: CASSLGSSGRPLTGELFF

D: NA
size: NA
J: TRBJ2-1
V: TRBV19
DNA: TGTGCCAGTAGTGCGGGCCTCAATGAGCAGTTCTTC
CDR3: CASSAGLNEQFF

D: NA
size: once
J: TRBJ1-2
V: TRBV5-4
DNA: TGTGCCAGCAGCTTGGTTGAGGGTTCCTTTTATGGCTACACCTTC
CDR3: CASSLVEGSFYGYTF

D: NA
size: NA
J: TRBJ1-5
V: TRBV14
DNA: TGTGCCAGCAGCCAGAGTTACAGGGCAGACGTGAATCAGCCCCAGCATTTT
CDR3: CASSQSYRADVNQPQHF

D: NA
size: NA
J: TRBJ2-7
V: TRBV6-5
DNA: TGTGCCAGCAGTACCCGGGATCACTCCTACGAGCAGTACTTC
CDR3: CASSTRDHSYEQYF

D: NA
size: few
J: TRBJ1-1
V: TRBV3-1/TRBV3-2
DNA: TGTGCCAGCAGCCAAGATGGGGCGGGGCGCGGTGAAGCTTTCTTT
CDR3: CASSQDGAGRGEAFF

D: TRBD1
size: many
J: TRBJ1-5
V: TRBV20-1
DNA: TGCAGTGCTAGTTGGGACAGCAAAAATCAGCCCCAGCATTTT
CDR3: CSASWDSKNQPQHF

D: TRBD2
size: NA
J: TRBJ2-3
V: TRBV13
DNA: TGTGCCAGCAGTTTAGCGGGAGTCAGGGCAGATACGCAGTATTTT
CDR3: CASSLAGVRADTQYF

D: NA
size: NA
J: TRBJ2-7
V: TRBV28
DNA: TGTGCCAGCAAGAGAGGGACAGACGGGGGCTACGAGCAGTACTTC
CDR3: CASKRGTDGGYEQYF

D: TRBD2
size: NA
J: TRBJ2-3
V: TRBV9
DNA: TGTGCCAGCAGTAAATTACTAGCGGAGGCCCCCTATTTT
CDR3: CASSKLLAEAPYF

D: NA
size: NA
J: TRBJ2-7
V: TRBV3-1/TRBV3-2
DNA: TGTGCCAGCAGCCGCGACTACGAGCAGTACTTC
CDR3: CASSRDYEQYF

D: NA
size: NA
J: TRBJ2-7
V: TRBV7-2
DNA: TGTGCCAGCAGCCTAACACGGGGTTCCGAGCAGTACTTC
CDR3: CASSLTRGSEQYF

D: NA
size: many
J: TRBJ1-6
V: TRBV28
DNA: TGTGCCAGCAGTTTAGGCAGGTTGGGCTCCTATAATTCACCCCTCCACTTT
CDR3: CASSLGRLGSYNSPLHF

D: NA
size: few
J: TRBJ1-2
V: TRBV16
DNA: TGTGCCAGCAGCCAATCGAGGGGGGGCAATGGCTACACCTTC
CDR3: CASSQSRGGNGYTF

D: TRBD2
size: NA
J: TRBJ2-1
V: TRBV19
DNA: TGTGCCAGTAGTATCCCACTAGCGGGAGGAACTCGGCAGTTCTTC
CDR3: CASSIPLAGGTRQFF

D: TRBD1
size: NA
J: TRBJ1-1
V: TRBV5-1
DNA: TGCGCCAGCAGCTTGGGGACAGGCGTGAACACTGAAGCTTTCTTT
CDR3: CASSLGTGVNTEAFF

D: NA
size: NA
J: TRBJ1-5
V: TRBV25-1
DNA: TGTGCCAGCAGTAAGGCCGAGGGACAGCCCCAGCATTTT
CDR3: CASSKAEGQPQHF

D: TRBD1
size: medium-sized
J: TRBJ2-2
V: TRBV6-6
DNA: TGTGCCAGCAGGTCAACAGGGGAAACCGGGGAGCTGTTTTTT
CDR3: CASRSTGETGELFF

D: NA
size: once
J: TRBJ2-3
V: TRBV14
DNA: TGTGCCAGCAGCCAGGCAGCGCCTATTACAGATACGCAGTATTTT
CDR3: CASSQAAPITDTQYF

D: NA
size: once
J: TRBJ2-2
V: TRBV6-5
DNA: TGTGCCAGCAGAGAGCGGACCGGGGAGCTGTTTTTT
CDR3: CASRERTGELFF

D: NA
size: NA
J: TRBJ2-7
V: TRBV10-3
DNA: TGTGCCACGGGTCTGTCCTACGAGCAGTACTTC
CDR3: CATGLSYEQYF

D: TRBD1
size: NA
J: TRBJ1-1
V: TRBV5-4
DNA: TGTGCCAGCAGCTGGGACAGGGACGGTGGAGCTTTCTTT
CDR3: CASSWDRDGGAFF

D: TRBD1
size: few
J: TRBJ2-2
V: TRBV29-1
DNA: TGCAGCGGGGGGACAGGGGGCACCGGGGAGCTGTTTTTT
CDR3: CSGGTGGTGELFF

D: NA
size: few
J: TRBJ2-2
V: TRBV19
DNA: TGTGCCAGTAGTATTATTTGGGGCAGGGCCGGGGAGCTGTTTTTT
CDR3: CASSIIWGRAGELFF

D: NA
size: NA
J: TRBJ2-3
V: TRBV4-3
DNA: TGCGCCAGCAGCCAAGATGGGCGAGATACGCAGTATTTT
CDR3: CASSQDGRDTQYF

D: TRBD2
size: NA
J: TRBJ2-7
V: TRBV6-5
DNA: TGTGCCAGCAGCTTAACTAGCGGGGCCCCCTACGAGCAGTACTTC
CDR3: CASSLTSGAPYEQYF

D: TRBD1
size: NA
J: TRBJ2-5
V: TRBV7-2
DNA: TGTGCCACTAACCGGGACAGGGTATCTGAGACCCAGTACTTC
CDR3: CATNRDRVSETQYF

D: NA
size: few
J: TRBJ2-3
V: TRBV12-3/TRBV12-4
DNA: TGTGCCATTACAGGGCATAGCACAGATACGCAGTATTTT
CDR3: CAITGHSTDTQYF

D: TRBD2
size: NA
J: TRBJ2-7
V: TRBV28
DNA: TGTGCCAGCAGTCAGCCCGGGACTAGGAATTGGGAGCAGTACTTC
CDR3: CASSQPGTRNWEQYF

D: TRBD1
size: NA
J: TRBJ1-1
V: TRBV7-2
DNA: TGTGCCAGCAGGCCTCAGGGGGGTTACACTGAAGCTTTCTTT
CDR3: CASRPQGGYTEAFF

D: TRBD1
size: NA
J: TRBJ1-4
V: TRBV5-6
DNA: TGTGCCAGCAGCTTCGGACAGGTCGGTGAAAAACTGTTTTTT
CDR3: CASSFGQVGEKLFF

D: NA
size: NA
J: TRBJ2-3
V: TRBV7-8
DNA: TGTGCCAGCAGCTGGGGGCGGACAGATACGCAGTATTTT
CDR3: CASSWGRTDTQYF

D: NA
size: NA
J: TRBJ2-3
V: TRBV15
DNA: TGTGCCACCAGCCTTACTACGACAGATACGCAGTATTTT
CDR3: CATSLTTTDTQYF

D: TRBD2
size: NA
J: TRBJ2-1
V: TRBV5-4
DNA: TGTGCCAGCAGCTCGATAGCGGGGTTATACAATGAGCAGTTCTTC
CDR3: CASSSIAGLYNEQFF

D: NA
size: NA
J: TRBJ2-2
V: TRBV29-1
DNA: TGCAGCGGCAGGAACACCGGGGAGCTGTTTTTT
CDR3: CSGRNTGELFF

D: TRBD2
size: NA
J: TRBJ2-1
V: TRBV6-2/TRBV6-3
DNA: TGTGCCAGCAGTTACAGGGGACTAGCGGGAAACAATGAGCAGTTCTTC
CDR3: CASSYRGLAGNNEQFF

D: NA
size: NA
J: TRBJ2-7
V: TRBV21-1
DNA: TGTGCCAGCAGCAAACGTGGCGTCTACGAGGCCTACGAGCAGTACTTC
CDR3: CASSKRGVYEAYEQYF

D: NA
size: few
J: TRBJ2-1
V: TRBV9
DNA: TGTGCCAGCAGCGTAGGGGCCAGGTATGAGCAGTTCTTC
CDR3: CASSVGARYEQFF

D: NA
size: NA
J: TRBJ2-5
V: TRBV20-1
DNA: TGCAGTGCCGAGATTACCCCTACCCAGTACTTC
CDR3: CSAEITPTQYF

D: NA
size: NA
J: TRBJ2-7
V: TRBV3-1/TRBV3-2
DNA: TGTGCCAGCAGTTACAACACCCTTGGCGAGCAGTACTTC
CDR3: CASSYNTLGEQYF

D: TRBD1
size: NA
J: TRBJ1-4
V: TRBV19
DNA: TGTGCCAGTAGCGACAGGGGTGATGAAAAACTGTTTTTT
CDR3: CASSDRGDEKLFF

D: NA
size: few
J: TRBJ2-7
V: TRBV7-9
DNA: TGTGCCAGCAGCTTAGCACAGGGAAGTGGCTCCTACGAGCAGTACTTC
CDR3: CASSLAQGSGSYEQYF

D: NA
size: once
J: TRBJ2-5
V: TRBV30
DNA: TGTGCCTGGAGTGTACGGACAGAAGAGACCCAGTACTTC
CDR3: CAWSVRTEETQYF

D: TRBD1
size: NA
J: TRBJ2-7
V: TRBV6-5
DNA: TGTGCCAGCAGGCCACCCACGGACAGGATCTACGAGCAGTACTTC
CDR3: CASRPPTDRIYEQYF